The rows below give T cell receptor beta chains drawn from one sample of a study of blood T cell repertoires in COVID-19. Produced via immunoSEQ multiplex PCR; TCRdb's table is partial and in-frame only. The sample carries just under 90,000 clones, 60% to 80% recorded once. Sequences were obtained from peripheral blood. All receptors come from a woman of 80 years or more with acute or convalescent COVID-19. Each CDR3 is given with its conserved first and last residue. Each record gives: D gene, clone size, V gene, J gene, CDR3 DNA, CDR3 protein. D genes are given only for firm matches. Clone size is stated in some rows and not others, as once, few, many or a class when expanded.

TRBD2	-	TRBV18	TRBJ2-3	TGTGCCAGCTCACCACAGGCTAGCGGGGGCCGATCGGCAGATACGCAGTATTTT	CASSPQASGGRSADTQYF
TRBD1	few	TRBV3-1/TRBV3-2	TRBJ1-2	TGTGCCAGCAGCCCCCCTCAGGGGGCTGCTGAGAACTATGGCTACACCTTC	CASSPPQGAAENYGYTF
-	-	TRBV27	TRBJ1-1	TGTGCCAGCAGCCTTTCGAGGGGGGGGAACACTGAAGCTTTCTTT	CASSLSRGGNTEAFF
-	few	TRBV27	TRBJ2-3	TGTGCCACCAGATCGTATTCAGATACGCAGTATTTT	CATRSYSDTQYF
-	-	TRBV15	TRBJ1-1	TGTGCCACCAGCCCATCGACAGGCCACCACACTGAAGCTTTCTTT	CATSPSTGHHTEAFF
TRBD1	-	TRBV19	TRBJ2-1	TGTGCCAGTAGTACTCGGGGACAGGGAGGGCAGTTCTTC	CASSTRGQGGQFF
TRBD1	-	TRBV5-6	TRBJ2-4	TGTGCCAGCAGCCTAGGGACAGGGGGACTAAACATTCAGTACTTC	CASSLGTGGLNIQYF
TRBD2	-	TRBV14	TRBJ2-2	TGTGCCAGCAGCCGGACTAGCGGGGGACTCACCGGGGAGCTGTTTTTT	CASSRTSGGLTGELFF
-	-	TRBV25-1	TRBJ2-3	TGTGCCAGCAGCACTCCGTGGGATACGCAGTATTTT	CASSTPWDTQYF
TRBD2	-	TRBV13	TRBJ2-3	TGTGCCAGCAGCTTAAGAGCGGGGGGCGGCACAGATACGCAGTATTTT	CASSLRAGGGTDTQYF
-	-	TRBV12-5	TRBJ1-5	TGTGCTAGTGCGGGGGGTGGCAATCAGCCCCAGCATTTT	CASAGGGNQPQHF
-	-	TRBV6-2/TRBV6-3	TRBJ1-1	TGTGCCAGCAGTAGGACCAAGCGGGGAGCTTTCTTT	CASSRTKRGAFF
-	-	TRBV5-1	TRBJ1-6	TGCGCCAGCAGCTCGGACAGTAATTCACCCCTCCACTTT	CASSSDSNSPLHF
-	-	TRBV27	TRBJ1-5	TGTGCCAGCAGTTTATCCATTAGCAATCAGCCCCAGCATTTT	CASSLSISNQPQHF
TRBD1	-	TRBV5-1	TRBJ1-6	TGCGCCAGCAGCTCCGGGGGGACAGGGACCTATTCACCCCTCCACTTT	CASSSGGTGTYSPLHF
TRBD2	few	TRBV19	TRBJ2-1	TGTGCCAGTAGTATCCGACTAGCGGGGGGGTTGGATGAGCAGTTCTTC	CASSIRLAGGLDEQFF
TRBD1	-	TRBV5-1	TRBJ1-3	TGCGCCAGCAGGATGGGACAGTACTCTGGAAACACCATATATTTT	CASRMGQYSGNTIYF
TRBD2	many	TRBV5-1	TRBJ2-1	TGCGCCAGCAGCTCCAGACTAGCGGGCGATGAGCAGTTCTTC	CASSSRLAGDEQFF
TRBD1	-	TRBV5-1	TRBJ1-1	TGCGCCAGCAGCTTGGGCCGTGGGCAGGGGGGTCCGAACACTGAAGCTTTCTTT	CASSLGRGQGGPNTEAFF
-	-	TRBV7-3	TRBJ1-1	TGTGCCAGCAGCTCCCGCGGACAGAACACTGAAGCTTTCTTT	CASSSRGQNTEAFF
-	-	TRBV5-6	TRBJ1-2	TGTGCCAGCAGCTTGGCCGGGGGTTATGGCTACACCTTC	CASSLAGGYGYTF
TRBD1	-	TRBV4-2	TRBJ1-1	TGTGCCAGCAGCCAAGTGACAGGGGACACTGAAGCTTTCTTT	CASSQVTGDTEAFF
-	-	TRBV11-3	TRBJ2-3	TGTGCCAGCAGCCCGGACTCTTCCGGTTATACGCAGTATTTT	CASSPDSSGYTQYF
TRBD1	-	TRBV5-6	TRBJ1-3	TGTGCCAGCAGCTCAACAGGGGCCTACACCATATATTTT	CASSSTGAYTIYF
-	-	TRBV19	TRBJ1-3	TGTGCCACCCGGGAGGGACCGGGAAACACCATATATTTT	CATREGPGNTIYF
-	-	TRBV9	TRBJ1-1	TGTGCCAGCAGCGTTTCCCCACACAACACTGAAGCTTTCTTT	CASSVSPHNTEAFF
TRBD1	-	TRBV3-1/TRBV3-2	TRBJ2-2	TGTGCCAGCAGCCAAGTAACCCAGGGGGCCGGGGAGCTGTTTTTT	CASSQVTQGAGELFF
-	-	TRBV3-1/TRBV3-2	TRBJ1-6	TGTGCCAGCAGCCAAGATCGGGAGGGGGACTTCTATAATTCACCCCTCCACTTT	CASSQDREGDFYNSPLHF
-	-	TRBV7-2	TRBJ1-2	TGTGCCAGCAGTCCCGATTGGGGAGGGTATGGCTACACCTTC	CASSPDWGGYGYTF
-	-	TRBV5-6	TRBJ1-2	TGTGCCAGCACCTCCTATCCCAGGGGCTACACCTTC	CASTSYPRGYTF
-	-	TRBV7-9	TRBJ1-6	TGTGCCAGCAGCTTAGTAACAGCTAATAATTCACCCCTCCACTTT	CASSLVTANNSPLHF
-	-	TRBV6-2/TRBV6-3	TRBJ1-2	TGTGCCAGCAGTTATGACGGGTACTTCTATGGCTACACCTTC	CASSYDGYFYGYTF
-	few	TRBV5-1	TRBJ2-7	TGCGCCAGCAGCAAGGCAACATTATCAGGCTACGAGCAGTACTTC	CASSKATLSGYEQYF
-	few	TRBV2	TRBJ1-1	TGTGCCAGCAGTGTCCTCCTTCGAACGTTGAGGAACACTGAAGCTTTCTTT	CASSVLLRTLRNTEAFF
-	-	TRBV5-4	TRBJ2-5	TGTGCCAGCAGCTTGGCCGGGGGACAAGAGACCCAGTACTTC	CASSLAGGQETQYF
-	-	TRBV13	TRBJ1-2	TGTGCCAGCAGCTTATCCTTTAACTATGGCTACACCTTC	CASSLSFNYGYTF
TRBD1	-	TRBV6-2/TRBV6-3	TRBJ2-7	TGTGCCAGCAGTTTCGGACAGGCCGAGTACGAGCAGTACTTC	CASSFGQAEYEQYF
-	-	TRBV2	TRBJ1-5	TGTGCCAGCAGCGCACGGGACCCCGGAGGGCAGCCCCAGCATTTT	CASSARDPGGQPQHF
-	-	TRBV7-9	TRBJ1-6	TGTGCCAGCAGCTTGTCGAGTAATTCACCCCTCCACTTT	CASSLSSNSPLHF
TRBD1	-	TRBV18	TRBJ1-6	TGTGCCAGCTCACCAAATAGACAGGGGGTGAATTCACCCCTCCACTTT	CASSPNRQGVNSPLHF
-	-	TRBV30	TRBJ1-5	TGTGCCTGGAGTACGAGTTTCAATCAGCCCCAGCATTTT	CAWSTSFNQPQHF
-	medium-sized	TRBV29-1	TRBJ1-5	TGCAGCGGTTCTCGGGGGGCCAATCAGCCCCAGCATTTT	CSGSRGANQPQHF
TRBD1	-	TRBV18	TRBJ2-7	TGTGCCAGCTCACCCCCCGACAGGGTCTACGAGCAGTACTTC	CASSPPDRVYEQYF
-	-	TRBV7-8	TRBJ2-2	TGTGCCAGCAGCTTAGGCAGGGGACGAAGGACCGGGGAGCTGTTTTTT	CASSLGRGRRTGELFF
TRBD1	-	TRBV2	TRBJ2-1	TGTGCCATAGGCCGGGACAGGGGGGGTGATGAGCAGTTCTTC	CAIGRDRGGDEQFF
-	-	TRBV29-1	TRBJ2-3	TGCAGCGTTCAAGTGACAACTAGCACAGATACGCAGTATTTT	CSVQVTTSTDTQYF
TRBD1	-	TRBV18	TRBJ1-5	TGTGCCAGCTCACCAGGACAGGGAGGGGGTCAGCCCCAGCATTTT	CASSPGQGGGQPQHF
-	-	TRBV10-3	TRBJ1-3	TGTGCCATCAGTGAGACCTACGGGGCTGGAAACACCATATATTTT	CAISETYGAGNTIYF
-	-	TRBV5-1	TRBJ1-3	TGCGCCAGCAGCCCGGTTGAGGGCCCTGGAAACACCATATATTTT	CASSPVEGPGNTIYF
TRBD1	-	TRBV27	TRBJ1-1	TGTGCCAGTCATAGACAGGGTGGCACTGAAGCTTTCTTT	CASHRQGGTEAFF
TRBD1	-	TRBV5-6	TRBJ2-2	TGTGCCAGCACCCTAGACAGGGGAAGGGTCGCGAACACCGTGGAGCTGTTTTTT	CASTLDRGRVANTVELFF
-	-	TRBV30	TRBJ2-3	TGTGCCTGGGGAGGACTGAATCCTAGCACAGATACGCAGTATTTT	CAWGGLNPSTDTQYF
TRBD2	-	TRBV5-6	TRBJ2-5	TGTGCCAGCAGCTTGGGACTAGCGGGGCAAGAGACCCAGTACTTC	CASSLGLAGQETQYF